Following are 22 T cell receptor beta chains from one sample sequenced in a study of T cells after yellow fever vaccination. TCRdb re-analysed the 5' RACE reads in MiXCR, keeping a single row per CDR3 protein. The sample includes some 110,000 distinct CDR3 sequences, about 6.8% of them seen just once. Material: CD4+ T cells sorted from PBMCs, obtained about 49 days after the first yellow fever vaccination. Receptor source: a man between 18 and 29 years old who received the YFV17D yellow fever vaccine.

For this clonotype: A read error may account for a junction end that differs from germline. The chain uses TRBV27 and TRBJ2-6; maybe TRBD2 (6 bases). The CDR3 loop spans 16 amino acids. Germline CDR1 reads MNHEY; CDR2 reads SMNVEV (reference sequence). The CDR3 region is CAIGPGADCGANVLTF. For the CDR3, the DNA is TGTGCCATCGGCCCCGGGGCCGACTGCGGGGCAAACGTCCTGACTTTC.

The gene calls are TRBV30 and TRBJ1-2, with D unclear. The CDR3 has 15 amino acids. Trimming took 0 bases from V and 3 from J, leaving 14 bases between them. From germline, CDR1 is GTSNPN and CDR2 SVGIG (reference sequence). The CDR3 loop is CAWSVRKVQDYGYTF. The CDR3 DNA reads TGTGCCTGGAGTGTACGGAAGGTTCAGGACTATGGCTACACCTTC.

This clonotype was observed many times. The chain links TRBV2 to TRBJ1-1; D is unclear. The CDR3 runs to 13 residues. The germline CDR1 and CDR2 sequences are SNHLY and FYNNEI. V was shortened by 6 bases and J by 3 bases, with 11 bases between the two germline ends. CDR3 coding DNA: TGTGCCAGCAGACCCCGGTGGGACACTGAAGCTTTCTTT. It encodes CASRPRWDTEAFF.

This clonotype was counted many times. This chain connects TRBV12-3 or TRBV12-4 to TRBJ1-5; TRBD1 agrees at 7 bases. V dropped 8 bases and J dropped 7; count of bases not matched to a gene: 11. This CDR3 is 14 amino acids long. CDR3 residues: CASSGTAEGQPQHF. The CDR3 coding sequence is TGTGCCAGCTCCGGGACAGCTGAGGGGCAGCCCCAGCATTTT.

The chain uses TRBV20-1 and TRBJ2-2; D is uncertain. Trimming cost V 3 bases and J 2 bases, with 13 bases left between them. Germline CDR1 is DFQATT and CDR2 is SNEGSKA (reference sequence). The CDR3 has 15 residues. The CDR3 protein is CSASRPGDNTGELFF. The CDR3 coding sequence is TGCAGTGCTAGTCGACCAGGAGATAACACCGGGGAGCTGTTTTTT.

Many counts were recorded for this clonotype. The chain carries TRBV24-1 and TRBJ2-5, with a tentative D call TRBD1 (5 bases). With 3 bases removed from V and 1 base from J, the gap between germline ends came to 5 bases. Germline V gives CDR1 KGHDR, CDR2 SFDVKD. CDR3 length: 13 amino acids. The CDR3 DNA follows: TGTGCCACCAGTGATGGGGCCCAAGAGACCCAGTACTTC. This encodes CATSDGAQETQYF.

This clonotype has a count of ten or more. The chain is built from TRBV7-2 and TRBJ2-5, with a tentative D call TRBD2 (5 bases). The germline V gene encodes CDR1 SGHTA and CDR2 FQGNSA. This CDR3 region has 12 residues. V lost 5 bases and J lost 5, with 9 bases in between. As DNA, the CDR3 is TGTGCCAGCAGCGACCCGGGGGAGACCCAGTACTTC. It translates to CASSDPGETQYF. Full variable domain (missing parts from reference TRBV7-2 and TRBJ2-5): GAGVSQSPSNKVTEKGKDVELRCDPISGHTALYWYRQSLGQGLEFLIYFQGNSAPDKSGLPSDRFSAERTGGSVSTLTIQRTQQEDSAVYLCASSDPGETQYFGPGTRLLVL.

As to this clonotype: A much more abundant neighbour one base away suggests this may be a read error. The chain combines TRBV7-2 with TRBJ2-5; 10 positions agree with TRBD2. CDR1 is SGHTA and CDR2 is FQGNSA in the germline V gene. This CDR3 region has 17 residues. This CDR3 reads CVSSLVSASGGGETQYF. CDR3 nucleotides: TGTGTCAGCAGCTTAGTTTCGGCTAGCGGGGGTGGGGAGACCCAGTACTTC.

Many counts were recorded for this clonotype. V and J are TRBV5-1 and TRBJ2-1; no definite D call. The CDR3 is 14 residues long. Germline CDR1 reads SGHRS; CDR2 reads YFSETQ. V was cut by 0 bases and J by 5 bases, with 9 bases left in between. CDR3 in amino acids: CASSLVGPDNEQFF. CDR3 in DNA: TGCGCCAGCAGCTTGGTCGGACCCGACAATGAGCAGTTCTTC.

This clonotype was seen ten or more times. The chain recombines TRBV6-4 with TRBJ2-1; the D call may be TRBD1 or TRBD2 (7 bases each). The CDR3 length is 12 residues. Germline V CDR1 and CDR2: MRHNA, SNTAGT. V gave up 2 bases and J gave up 16 bases, with 15 bases separating them. The CDR3 sequence is CASSDGRGRTFF. The CDR3 coding sequence is TGTGCCAGCAGTGACGGGAGGGGGCGGACATTCTTC.

With respect to this clonotype: Given a much more abundant clone one base away, this may be a read error. The chain links TRBV5-1 to TRBJ2-5, with D unresolved. Germline loops: CDR1 SGHRS, CDR2 YFSETQ. The CDR3 is 13 residues long. For the CDR3, the DNA is TGCGCCAGCAGCTTGCCAGGAAAAGAGAGCCAGTACTTC. Translated: CASSLPGKESQYF.

This clonotype was counted at least ten times. The chain links TRBV14 to TRBJ2-7; D is possibly TRBD1 (6 bases). The CDR3 is made up of 13 amino acids. V was pared by 4 bases and J by 3 bases, with 10 bases between. Germline V CDR1 and CDR2: SGHDN, FVKESK. CDR3 DNA: TGTGCCAGCAGCCCCTTAGGGGGCTACGAGCAGTACTTC. It is translated as CASSPLGGYEQYF. Full variable domain (outside the CDR3, taken from reference TRBV14 and TRBJ2-7): EAGVTQFPSHSVIEKGQTVTLRCDPISGHDNLYWYRRVMGKEIKFLLHFVKESKQDESGMPNNRFLAERTGGTYSTLKVQPAELEDSGVYFCASSPLGGYEQYFGPGTRLTVT.

This chain connects TRBV5-1 to TRBJ2-5; 16 nucleotides line up with TRBD2. There are 18 residues in the CDR3. Germline loops: CDR1 SGHRS, CDR2 YFSETQ. V lost 0 bases and J lost 5; bases outside the gene matches: 7. The CDR3 DNA reads TGCGCCAGCAGCTTGGCCGGGACTAGCGGGGGGGCCTGGGAGACCCAGTACTTC. Amino acid sequence: CASSLAGTSGGAWETQYF.

This clonotype was found many times. This rearrangement joins TRBV2 to TRBJ2-1, with D perhaps matching TRBD2 (5 bases). The germline V gene has CDR1 SNHLY and CDR2 FYNNEI. This CDR3 is 13 amino acids long. Trimming took off 7 bases at V and 8 bases at J, with 15 bases between the two ends. In nucleotides, the CDR3 is TGTGCCAGCAACCTCGACTACTCCGATGAGCAGTTCTTC. This encodes CASNLDYSDEQFF.

The chain carries TRBV10-3 and TRBJ2-3; 10 bases align to TRBD2. V dropped 3 bases and J dropped 5; count of bases not matched to a gene: 5. The germline CDR1 and CDR2 sequences are ENHRY and SYGVKD. This CDR3 has 15 amino acids. The CDR3 is CAISDTSGVRDTQYF. CDR3 DNA: TGTGCCATCAGTGACACTAGCGGGGTTAGAGATACGCAGTATTTT.

This clonotype has at least ten counts. The J gene is TRBJ2-3, the V gene TRBV24-1; TRBD1 or TRBD2 may be the D gene (5 bases each). The CDR3 runs to 16 residues. V was pared by 2 bases and J by 9 bases, with 20 bases between. CDR1 KGHDR and CDR2 SFDVKD come from the germline V gene. This CDR3 is CATSDSRDGLTRTQYF. CDR3 in DNA: TGTGCCACCAGTGATTCTAGGGACGGACTCACGCGCACGCAGTATTTT.

This clonotype was detected many times. J is TRBJ2-1 and V is TRBV5-4; the match to TRBD1 covers 7 bases. Trimming removed 0 bases from V and 7 bases from J; junction bases left unmatched: 10. Germline assignment: CDR1 SGHNT and CDR2 YYREEE (reference sequence). The CDR3 has 16 residues. This chain's CDR3 is CASSLVDRVLFNEQFF. The DNA of the CDR3 is TGTGCCAGCAGCTTGGTCGACAGGGTCTTGTTTAATGAGCAGTTCTTC.

This clonotype was observed at least ten times. The chain combines TRBV7-8 with TRBJ2-1, with TRBD1 matching over 9 bases. The CDR3 loop spans 16 amino acids. V lost 0 bases and J lost 2; bases outside the gene matches: 2. The germline CDR1 and CDR2 sequences are SGHVS and FQNEAQ. This chain's CDR3 is CASSLARQGAYNEQFF. CDR3 DNA sequence: TGTGCCAGCAGCTTAGCGAGACAGGGGGCCTACAATGAGCAGTTCTTC.

This clonotype has ten or more counts. The V and J genes are TRBV20-1 and TRBJ2-2; TRBD2 might be the D (5 bases). Per the germline V gene, CDR1 is DFQATT and CDR2 is SNEGSKA (reference sequence). The germline V and J ends were trimmed by 6 bases and 0 bases, with 20 bases remaining between them. The CDR3 totals 17 residues. This chain's CDR3 is CSAPRGPEPANTGELFF. In DNA, the CDR3 is TGCAGTGCCCCAAGAGGGCCGGAACCCGCGAACACCGGGGAGCTGTTTTTT.

This clonotype was seen repeatedly, ten times or more. The chain joins TRBV20-1 to TRBJ2-5; 11 nucleotides align to TRBD2. Trimming took 6 bases from V and 5 from J; bases not matched to a gene: 14. The CDR3 runs 16 residues. Germline V gene data show CDR1 as DFQATT and CDR2 as SNEGSKA (reference sequence). The CDR3 region is CSAIILAGGSMETQYF. The DNA for the CDR3 is TGCAGTGCAATTATCCTAGCGGGGGGCTCTATGGAGACCCAGTACTTC.

The chain uses TRBV5-5 and TRBJ2-7; 9 nucleotides match TRBD2. Trimming at V came to 4 bases and at J to 4 bases, leaving 9 bases not matched to a gene. CDR3 length equals 15 residues. Looked up from germline, CDR1 is SGHKS and CDR2 is YYEKEE (reference sequence). CDR3 DNA sequence: TGTGCCAGCAGCCCTGGGCCTAGCGGGGTGTACGAGCAGTACGTC. Translated: CASSPGPSGVYEQYV.

This clonotype has at least ten counts. V and J are TRBV11-2 and TRBJ2-3; 7 bases fit TRBD1. Germline-derived CDR1 and CDR2 are SGHAT and FQNNGV. V lost 8 bases to trimming and J lost 9 bases; unmatched junction nucleotides: 8. The CDR3 has 12 residues. The CDR3 region is CASSPQGRTQYF. DNA of the CDR3: TGTGCCAGCTCTCCACAGGGGCGAACGCAGTATTTT. Variable domain in full (rest from reference TRBV11-2 and TRBJ2-3): EAGVAQSPRYKIIEKRQSVAFWCNPISGHATLYWYQQILGQGPKLLIQFQNNGVVDDSQLPKDRFSAERLKGVDSTLKIQPAKLEDSAVYLCASSPQGRTQYFGPGTRLTVL.